A single sample is the source of the 9 T cell receptor beta chains below, sequenced in a study of cytomegalovirus exposure and HLA in healthy donors. PCR employed 60 Vbeta and 13 Jbeta primers. Sequencing was performed with immunoSEQ multiplex PCR; in TCRdb, only in-frame clones are kept and a portion is missing. The sample shows 110,000 to 150,000 clones, 65% to 85% of them seen only once. Sequenced: PBMCs. These receptors all come from a male donor in good health and CMV-seronegative.

This chain joins TRBV4-3 and TRBJ1-4; no clear D. From germline, CDR1 is LGHNA and CDR2 YSLEER. The V gene lost 0 bases and the J gene lost 4 bases, with 12 bases spanning the gap. The CDR3 is 16 residues long. The CDR3 loop is CASSQDHNSFNEKLFF. CDR3 bases: TGCGCCAGCAGCCAAGATCATAACAGTTTTAATGAAAAACTGTTTTTT.

The chain carries TRBV5-4 and TRBJ2-2, with TRBD2 matching 13 bases. There are 18 residues in the CDR3. Germline V gives CDR1 SGHNT, CDR2 YYREEE (reference sequence). J was trimmed by 0 bases and V by 2 bases; bases with no gene match: 4. The CDR3 DNA is TGTGCCAGCAGCTTTGGGGGACTAGCGGGAACGAACACCGGGGAGCTGTTTTTT. It yields the protein CASSFGGLAGTNTGELFF.

This chain joins TRBV11-3 and TRBJ1-1, with D uncertain. CDR3 length: 13 amino acids. Trimming took 5 bases from V and 2 from J, leaving 9 bases between them. CDR1 and CDR2 from the germline V gene are SGHNT and YENEEA. The CDR3: CASSLLINTEAFF. The CDR3 region has the DNA TGTGCCAGCAGCCTACTAATTAACACTGAAGCTTTCTTT.

In this sample, this clone turned up a few times. The genes are TRBV7-6 and TRBJ1-1; a weak D match, TRBD1 (5 bases). Looked up from germline, CDR1 is SGHVS and CDR2 is FNYEAQ. Trimming removed 4 bases from V and 5 bases from J, with 11 bases in between. The CDR3 length is 13 residues. DNA of the CDR3: TGTGCCAGCAGCTCTGGACAAAAAACTGAAGCTTTCTTT. Translation: CASSSGQKTEAFF.

The V and J genes are TRBV10-1 and TRBJ2-2; TRBD1 matches 7 bases. This CDR3 is 13 amino acids long. Germline assignment: CDR1 WNHNN and CDR2 SYGVQD (reference sequence). V gave up 7 bases and J gave up 5 bases; unmatched junction bases: 4. The CDR3 nucleotides are TGCGCCAGCACTACAGGGGTGACCGGGGAGCTGTTTTTT. Amino acids: CASTTGVTGELFF.

V usage is TRBV9 and J usage is TRBJ2-7; 11 bases match TRBD2. V shed 3 bases and J 5 bases; nucleotides not matched to a gene: 7. Looked up from germline, CDR1 is SGDLS and CDR2 is YYNGEE. This CDR3 is built from 15 residues. CDR3 sequence: CASSATSGSIHEQYF. The DNA of the CDR3 is TGTGCCAGCAGCGCCACTAGCGGGAGTATCCACGAGCAGTACTTC.

The chain combines TRBV5-4 with TRBJ2-7, with D possibly being TRBD1 (5 bases). V was pared by 4 bases and J by 0 bases, with 11 bases between. The V gene's germline CDR1 is SGHNT and CDR2 YYREEE (reference sequence). This CDR3 is 14 amino acids long. In nucleotides, the CDR3 is TGTGCCAGCAGCCATACAGGCCTCTCCTACGAGCAGTACTTC. Protein product: CASSHTGLSYEQYF.

The chain is built from TRBV18 and TRBJ2-7; 12 nucleotides line up with TRBD2. V shed 4 bases, J shed 3 bases, and the junction held 4 bases outside the gene matches. Germline CDR1 and CDR2: KGHSH and LQKENI. This CDR3 is built from 15 residues. The CDR3 DNA reads TGTGCCAGCTCACAGACTAGCGGGGGTTTCTACGAGCAGTACTTC. Protein product: CASSQTSGGFYEQYF.

In regard to this clone: The sample carries other DNA sequences with the same CDR3. The genes are TRBV5-1 and TRBJ1-2, with 10 bases matching TRBD1. The germline gives CDR1 SGHRS, CDR2 YFSETQ. CDR3 size: 14 residues. The J segment lost 4 bases and the V segment lost 0 bases, leaving 0 bases of the junction unmatched. Here the CDR3 reads CASSLGQGAYGYTF. The CDR3 coding sequence is TGCGCCAGCAGCTTGGGACAGGGGGCCTATGGCTACACCTTC.